This T cell receptor (beta chain) is drawn from a study of shared clonotypes between healthy human individuals. In the study overall: CD4 naive and CD4 memory each took three plates per donor, while CD8 naive took two and CD8 memory one. Study-level results: Clonotypes shared by all four sorted-subset donors had higher generation probabilities than non-shared clonotypes. Naive subsets generally exceeded memory subsets in estimated richness.

Assay: immunoSEQ multiplex PCR; the TCRdb copy retains only in-frame clones and omits some. Among about 1 million clones listed, approximately 72% were seen once. A word on this clone: No antigen is known for it. One base separates it from a far larger clone, so it is likely a read error. This CDR3 is also generated by other DNA sequences in the sample.

The germline CDR1 and CDR2 sequences are SEHNR and FQNEAQ (reference sequence). The CDR3 spans 12 residues. Sequencing was carried out using memory CD4+ T cells sorted from blood. Regarding subset: CD45RA-negative fraction. The sequence was collected from a man younger than 35 in good health. This rearrangement joins TRBV7-9 to TRBJ2-7, with D unresolved. DNA of the CDR3: TGTGCCAGCAGCTTAGGGGCCTACGAGCAATACTTC. Its translation is CASSLGAYEQYF.